These 25 T cell receptor beta chains originate from one sample sequenced in a study of shared clonotypes between healthy human individuals. Repertoires were generated with immunoSEQ multiplex PCR, while TCRdb's copy carries only in-frame clones and drops some. The sample records around 2.1 million clones, just over 90% being singletons. CD8 cells regarded as naive lacked CD45RO, were positively chosen for CCR7, and omitted terminally differentiated effector memory CD45RA+ cells. What was sequenced was naive CD8+ T cells from PBMCs. The receptors come from a young man in good health. Some clones in this sample may be carry-over from other donors' samples.

The chain has TRBV7-3 and TRBJ2-5; D tentatively reads TRBD1 or TRBD2 (6 bases each). The V end was cut by 1 base, the J end by 5 bases, with 14 bases between. This CDR3 is built from 15 residues. In germline, CDR1 is SGHTA, CDR2 FQGTGA. CDR3 amino acids: CASSLSRGPRETQYF. CDR3 DNA: TGTGCCAGCAGCTTAAGCCGGGGGCCTAGGGAGACCCAGTACTTC.

The V call is TRBV7-2, the J call TRBJ1-2, with 7 positions matching TRBD1. CDR3 length: 16 residues. Germline-derived CDR1 and CDR2 are SGHTA and FQGNSA. The trim removed 5 bases at V and 1 base at J, leaving 10 bases unmatched. CDR3 region: CASSVGGTAINYGYTF. The CDR3 nucleotides are TGTGCCAGCAGCGTGGGGGGGACAGCAATTAACTATGGCTACACCTTC.

The rearrangement links TRBV29-1 to TRBJ2-5; D might be TRBD1 (6 bases). The closer fit of TRBJ2-7 to the DNA end suggests the J call may be wrong. This CDR3 is built from 14 residues. Looked up from germline, CDR1 is SQVTM and CDR2 is ANQGSEA. CDR3 sequence: CSVERAGASYEQYF. The CDR3 DNA reads as TGCAGCGTTGAAAGGGCAGGGGCCTCCTACGAGCAGTACTTC.

As for this clone: The same CDR3 arises from other DNA sequences in this sample as well. The rearrangement joins TRBV27 to TRBJ2-1; the D is unclear. Per germline, CDR1 MNHEY and CDR2 SMNVEV (reference sequence). The V and J ends lost 5 bases and 5 bases respectively, with 7 bases between them. There are 12 residues in the CDR3. The CDR3 DNA reads as TGTGCCAGCAGTCTGCGTGACAATGAGCAGTTCTTC. Protein: CASSLRDNEQFF.

The V and J genes are TRBV25-1 and TRBJ2-7, with D perhaps matching TRBD1 (5 bases). This CDR3 is built from 13 residues. Germline CDR1 MGHDK, CDR2 SYGVNS. The V end lost 2 bases, the J end lost 3 bases, and 8 bases lay between the germline ends. CDR3 region: CASSEDRNYEQYF. CDR3 bases: TGTGCCAGCAGTGAAGACAGAAACTACGAGCAGTACTTC.

The chain combines TRBV6-5 with TRBJ1-1; D call uncertain. Germline CDR1 reads MNHEY; CDR2 reads SVGAGI. Trimming removed 0 bases at V and 3 bases at J, with 11 bases between. This CDR3 is built from 15 residues. The CDR3 coding sequence is TGTGCCAGCAGTTACTCGGGAGCAACGTACACTGAAGCTTTCTTT. Its translation: CASSYSGATYTEAFF.

This clone appeared a single time. The chain employs TRBV4-1 and TRBJ1-2; 7 positions agree with TRBD1. With V trimmed by 7 bases and J by 6 bases, 14 bases remained unmatched. This CDR3 has 15 residues. The germline CDR1 and CDR2 sequences are MGHRA and YSYEKL. CDR3 region: CASTYSSGTADGYTF. DNA of the CDR3: TGCGCCAGCACCTATTCCTCCGGGACAGCGGATGGCTACACCTTC.

V gene TRBV9 combines with J gene TRBJ2-2; D remains unclear. Germline V lookup: CDR1 SGDLS, CDR2 YYNGEE. The V gene lost 0 bases and the J gene lost 6 bases, with 15 bases spanning the gap. The CDR3 spans 16 residues. For the CDR3, the DNA is TGTGCCAGCAGCGTAGTTGGGGTGGCAGGACCCGGGGAGCTGTTTTTT. This codes for CASSVVGVAGPGELFF.

This sequence joins TRBV27 and TRBJ1-5, with D possibly matching TRBD1 (5 bases). Per the germline V gene, CDR1 is MNHEY and CDR2 is SMNVEV (reference sequence). The V end lost 3 bases, the J end lost 6 bases, and 12 bases lay between the germline ends. This CDR3 region has 14 residues. DNA of the CDR3: TGTGCCAGCAGTTTTCGGGGGGGAGGTCAGCCCCAGCATTTT. This sequence encodes CASSFRGGGQPQHF.

The V gene is TRBV9, the J gene TRBJ2-5; 9 positions match TRBD1. Germline V gives CDR1 SGDLS, CDR2 YYNGEE. V shed 4 bases, J shed 2 bases, and the junction held 12 bases outside the gene matches. The CDR3 contains 17 residues. The CDR3 here is CASSHKSGTGSQETQYF. CDR3 in DNA: TGTGCCAGCAGCCACAAATCCGGGACAGGGTCTCAAGAGACCCAGTACTTC.

This clone was observed once. This rearrangement joins TRBV28 to TRBJ1-1; D might be TRBD1 (5 bases). This CDR3 contains 16 residues. The V gene lost 5 bases and the J gene lost 5 bases, with 21 bases spanning the gap. The germline gives CDR1 MDHEN, CDR2 SYDVKM. As DNA, the CDR3 is TGTGCCAGCAGTGGAGCCCCCCACTCCGAGGGGACTGAAGCTTTCTTT. This sequence encodes CASSGAPHSEGTEAFF.

The chain couples TRBV28 to TRBJ2-7, with 11 bases matching TRBD2. Germline V gene lookup returns CDR1 MDHEN and CDR2 SYDVKM. CDR3 length equals 14 residues. V trimming: 6 bases; J trimming: 2 bases; junction bases outside the gene matches: 3. The CDR3 DNA is TGTGCCAGCAGCCAGGGACTAGCGGCCTACGAGCAGTACTTC. This translates into CASSQGLAAYEQYF.

This clone was seen a few times. The chain recombines TRBV28 with TRBJ1-1; 8 bases line up with TRBD1. V lost 6 bases, J lost 11 bases, and 8 bases stayed unmatched. CDR1 and CDR2 from the germline V gene are MDHEN and SYDVKM. This CDR3 spans 12 amino acids. This chain's CDR3 is CASRRTGKVAFF. The CDR3 DNA follows: TGTGCCAGCAGACGGACAGGGAAAGTTGCTTTCTTT.

The chain joins TRBV7-9 to TRBJ2-1, with TRBD2 as a possible D gene (6 bases). V lost 1 base and J 7 bases, leaving 20 bases between the germline ends. The CDR3 totals 17 residues. The V gene's germline CDR1 is SEHNR and CDR2 FQNEAQ (reference sequence). CDR3 nucleotides: TGTGCCAGCAGCTTAGAGCTGGGGGGAATAGCTGGGAATGAGCAGTTCTTC. This encodes CASSLELGGIAGNEQFF.

The genes are TRBV7-9 and TRBJ2-3; no reliable D call. Germline V lookup: CDR1 SEHNR, CDR2 FQNEAQ (reference sequence). Trimming cost V 1 base and J 8 bases, with 10 bases left between them. This CDR3 spans 13 amino acids. The CDR3 nucleotides read TGTGCCAGCAGCTTAGGTTTGCTCGGTACGCAGTATTTT. Encoded protein: CASSLGLLGTQYF.

The chain carries TRBV5-1 and TRBJ2-1, with 7 bases identical to TRBD2. The CDR3 is made up of 15 amino acids. V lost 6 bases and J lost 1; bases outside the gene matches: 7. Germline CDR1 SGHRS, CDR2 YFSETQ. The CDR3 loop is CASTPSGSSYNEQFF. As DNA, the CDR3 is TGCGCCAGCACACCTAGCGGCAGTTCCTACAATGAGCAGTTCTTC.

The rearrangement uses TRBV9 and TRBJ2-7; TRBD1 might be the D (6 bases). Germline lookup yields CDR1 SGDLS and CDR2 YYNGEE. This CDR3 is built from 15 residues. Trimming took 2 bases from V and 1 from J, leaving 13 bases between them. CDR3 DNA sequence: TGTGCCAGCAGCGTGGGGGCAGAAGGGTCCTACGAGCAGTACTTC. This translates into CASSVGAEGSYEQYF.

The chain employs TRBV5-1 and TRBJ2-5; D unresolved. V lost 6 bases and J lost 2, with 11 bases in between. The CDR3 contains 13 residues. Germline CDR1 SGHRS, CDR2 YFSETQ. This chain's CDR3 is CASTGVPQETQYF. The CDR3, as DNA: TGCGCCAGCACCGGAGTCCCACAAGAGACCCAGTACTTC.

The chain recombines TRBV19 with TRBJ1-5; maybe TRBD1 (6 bases). The V end was cut by 8 bases, the J end by 6 bases, with 14 bases between. The CDR3 has 13 residues. Germline V CDR1 and CDR2: LNHDA, SQIVND (reference sequence). The DNA of the CDR3 is TGTGCCAGTTCCAGGGGAAGGGTTCAGCCCCAGCATTTT. Its protein product is CASSRGRVQPQHF.

The count of this clone is one. The chain uses TRBV6-5 and TRBJ2-7, with D perhaps matching TRBD2 (5 bases). There are 14 residues in the CDR3. V shed 2 bases and J shed 5 bases, with 13 bases lying between them. The germline V gene has CDR1 MNHEY and CDR2 SVGAGI. The CDR3 here is CASSYRGSANEQYF. The CDR3 DNA reads TGTGCCAGCAGTTACCGCGGGTCTGCAAACGAGCAGTACTTC.

For this clone: This sample also contains other DNA sequences that code for the same CDR3. V usage is TRBV27 and J usage is TRBJ1-5; D possibly corresponds to TRBD1 (6 bases). V was cut by 1 base and J by 7 bases, with 11 bases left in between. CDR1 is MNHEY and CDR2 is SMNVEV in the germline V gene (reference sequence). The CDR3 has 14 amino acids. CDR3 region: CASSLLGAGQPQHF. CDR3 DNA sequence: TGTGCCAGCAGTTTATTGGGGGCTGGGCAGCCCCAGCATTTT.

The CDR3 bases are TGTGCCAGCAGCTTGGGGACTAGCGGGAGGGCCACCGGGGAGCTGTTTTTT. Translation gives CASSLGTSGRATGELFF. The chain couples TRBV7-6 to TRBJ2-2; 16 nucleotides agree with TRBD2. V lost 3 bases to trimming and J lost 4 bases; unmatched junction nucleotides: 2. The germline V gene has CDR1 SGHVS and CDR2 FNYEAQ. The CDR3 is 17 residues long.

This chain connects TRBV7-9 to TRBJ2-5, with D possibly matching TRBD2 (5 bases). The closer fit of TRBJ2-7 to the DNA end suggests the J call may be wrong. The CDR3 length is 15 residues. CDR1 is SEHNR and CDR2 is FQNEAQ in the germline V gene (reference sequence). Here the CDR3 DNA reads TGTGCCAGCAGCTTGGCGCGGGCAGGAACCTACGAGCAGTACTTC. This sequence encodes CASSLARAGTYEQYF.

A note on this clone: The sample has other DNA sequences that encode this CDR3 too. The V gene is TRBV28, the J gene TRBJ2-7; TRBD1 might be the D (6 bases). The length of the CDR3 is 14 residues. V dropped 6 bases and J dropped 0 bases, with 12 bases sitting between them. Germline loops: CDR1 MDHEN, CDR2 SYDVKM. This CDR3 is CASSQTGGSYEQYF. As DNA, the CDR3 is TGTGCCAGCAGCCAGACAGGAGGCTCCTACGAGCAGTACTTC.

The chain couples TRBV9 to TRBJ2-1; 7 nucleotides align to TRBD2. This CDR3 contains 15 residues. Germline V gene sequence: CDR1 SGDLS, CDR2 YYNGEE. V gave up 6 bases and J gave up 7 bases; unmatched junction bases: 13. The DNA of the CDR3 is TGTGCCAGCAACTTCGGGGGAGGGCCGTTAAATGAGCAGTTCTTC. Translated: CASNFGGGPLNEQFF.